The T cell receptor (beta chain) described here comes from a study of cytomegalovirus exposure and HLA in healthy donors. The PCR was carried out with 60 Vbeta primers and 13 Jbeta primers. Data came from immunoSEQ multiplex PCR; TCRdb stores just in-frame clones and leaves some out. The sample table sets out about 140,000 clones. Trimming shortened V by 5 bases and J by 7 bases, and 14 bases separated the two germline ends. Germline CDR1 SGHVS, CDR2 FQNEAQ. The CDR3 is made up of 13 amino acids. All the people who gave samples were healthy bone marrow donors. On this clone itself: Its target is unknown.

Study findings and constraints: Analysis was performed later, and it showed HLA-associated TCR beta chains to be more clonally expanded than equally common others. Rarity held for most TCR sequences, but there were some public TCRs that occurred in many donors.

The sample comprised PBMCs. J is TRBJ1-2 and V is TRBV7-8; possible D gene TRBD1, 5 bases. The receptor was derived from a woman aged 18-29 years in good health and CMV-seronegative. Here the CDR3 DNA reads TGTGCCAGCAGCGACGACAGTTTTTCTGGCTACACCTTC. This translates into CASSDDSFSGYTF.